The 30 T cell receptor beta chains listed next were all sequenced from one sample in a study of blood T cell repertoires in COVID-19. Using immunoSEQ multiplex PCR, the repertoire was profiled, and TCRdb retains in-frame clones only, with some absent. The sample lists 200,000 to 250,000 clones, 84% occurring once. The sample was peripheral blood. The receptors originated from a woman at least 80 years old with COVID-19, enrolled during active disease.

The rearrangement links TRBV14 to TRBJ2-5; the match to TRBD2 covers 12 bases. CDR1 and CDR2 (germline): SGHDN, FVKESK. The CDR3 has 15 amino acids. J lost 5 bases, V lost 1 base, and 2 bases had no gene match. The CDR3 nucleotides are TGTGCCAGCAGCCAAGGACTAGCGGGGGTCGAGACCCAGTACTTC. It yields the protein CASSQGLAGVETQYF. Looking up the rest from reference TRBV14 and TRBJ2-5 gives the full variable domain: EAGVTQFPSHSVIEKGQTVTLRCDPISGHDNLYWYRRVMGKEIKFLLHFVKESKQDESGMPNNRFLAERTGGTYSTLKVQPAELEDSGVYFCASSQGLAGVETQYFGPGTRLLVL.

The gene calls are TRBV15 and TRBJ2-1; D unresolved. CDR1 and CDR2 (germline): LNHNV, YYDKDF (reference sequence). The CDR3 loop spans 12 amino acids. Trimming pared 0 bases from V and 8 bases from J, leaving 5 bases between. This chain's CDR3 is CATSRDNYEQFF. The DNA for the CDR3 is TGTGCCACCAGCAGAGATAACTATGAGCAGTTCTTC.

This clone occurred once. The CDR3 sequence is CASTRDRGETQYF. The CDR3, as DNA: TGCGCCAGCACCAGGGACAGGGGAGAGACCCAGTACTTC. This chain connects TRBV5-1 to TRBJ2-5, with TRBD1 matching 10 bases. This CDR3 has 13 residues. Germline V CDR1 and CDR2: SGHRS, YFSETQ. The trim removed 6 bases at V and 4 bases at J, leaving 3 bases unmatched.

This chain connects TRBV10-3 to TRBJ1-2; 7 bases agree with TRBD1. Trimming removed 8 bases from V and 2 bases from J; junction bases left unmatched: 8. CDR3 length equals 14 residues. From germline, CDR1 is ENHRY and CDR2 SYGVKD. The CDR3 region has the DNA TGTGCCATCGCCGGACAGGCGCGAAACTATGGCTACACCTTC. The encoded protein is CAIAGQARNYGYTF.

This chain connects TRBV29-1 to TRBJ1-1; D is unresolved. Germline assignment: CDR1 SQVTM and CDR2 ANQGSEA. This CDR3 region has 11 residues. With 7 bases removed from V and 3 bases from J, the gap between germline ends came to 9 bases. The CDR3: CSGERYTEAFF. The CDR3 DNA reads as TGCAGCGGGGAGAGATACACTGAAGCTTTCTTT.

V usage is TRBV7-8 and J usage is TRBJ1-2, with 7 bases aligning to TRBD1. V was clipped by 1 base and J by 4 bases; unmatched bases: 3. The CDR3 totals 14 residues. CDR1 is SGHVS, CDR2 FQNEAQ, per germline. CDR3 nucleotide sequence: TGTGCCAGCAGCTTAGGGGGACAGAGCTATGGCTACACCTTC. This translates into CASSLGGQSYGYTF.

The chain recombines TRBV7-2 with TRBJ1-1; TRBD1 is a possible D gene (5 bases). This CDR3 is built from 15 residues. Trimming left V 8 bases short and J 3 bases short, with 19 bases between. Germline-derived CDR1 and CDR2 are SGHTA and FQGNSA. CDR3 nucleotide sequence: TGTGCCAGCTCTAAATGGTCCCTAGGGGACACTGAAGCTTTCTTT. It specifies CASSKWSLGDTEAFF.

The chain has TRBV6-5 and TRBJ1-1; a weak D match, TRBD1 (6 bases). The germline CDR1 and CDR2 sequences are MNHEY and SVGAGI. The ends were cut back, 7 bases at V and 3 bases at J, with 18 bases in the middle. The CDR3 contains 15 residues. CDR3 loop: CASKVESRGYTEAFF. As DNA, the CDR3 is TGTGCCAGCAAAGTTGAGAGCAGGGGATACACTGAAGCTTTCTTT.

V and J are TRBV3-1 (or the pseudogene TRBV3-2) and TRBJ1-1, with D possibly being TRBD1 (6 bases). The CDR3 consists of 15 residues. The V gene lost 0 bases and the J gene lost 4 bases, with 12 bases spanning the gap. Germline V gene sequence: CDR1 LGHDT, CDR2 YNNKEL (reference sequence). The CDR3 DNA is TGTGCCAGCAGCCAAGATCTCGTCAGGGGCACTGAAGCTTTCTTT. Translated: CASSQDLVRGTEAFF.

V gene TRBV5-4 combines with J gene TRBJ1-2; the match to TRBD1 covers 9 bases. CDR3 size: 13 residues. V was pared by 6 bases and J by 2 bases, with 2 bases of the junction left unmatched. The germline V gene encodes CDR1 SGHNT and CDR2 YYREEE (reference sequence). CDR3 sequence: CASTTGGNYGYTF. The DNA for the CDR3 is TGTGCCAGCACCACAGGGGGCAACTATGGCTACACCTTC.

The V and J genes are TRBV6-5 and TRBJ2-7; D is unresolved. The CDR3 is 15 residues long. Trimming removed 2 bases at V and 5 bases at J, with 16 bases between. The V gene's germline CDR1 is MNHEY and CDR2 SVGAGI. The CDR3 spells CASSYAARGRDEQYF. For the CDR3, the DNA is TGTGCCAGCAGTTACGCGGCTCGCGGCCGAGACGAGCAGTACTTC.

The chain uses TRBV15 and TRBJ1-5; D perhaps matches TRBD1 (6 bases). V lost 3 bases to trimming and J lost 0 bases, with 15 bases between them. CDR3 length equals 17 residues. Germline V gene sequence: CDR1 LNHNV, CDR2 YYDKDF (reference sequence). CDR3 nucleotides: TGTGCCACCAGCAGGCAAACAGGGAGTTATAGCAATCAGCCCCAGCATTTT. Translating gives CATSRQTGSYSNQPQHF.

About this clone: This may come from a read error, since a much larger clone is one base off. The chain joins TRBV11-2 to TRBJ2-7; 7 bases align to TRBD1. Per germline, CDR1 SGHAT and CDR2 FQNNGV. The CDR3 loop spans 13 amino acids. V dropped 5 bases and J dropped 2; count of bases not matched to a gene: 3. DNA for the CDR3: TGTGCCAGCAGCCGGGACAGCACCTACGAGCAGTACTTC. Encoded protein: CASSRDSTYEQYF.

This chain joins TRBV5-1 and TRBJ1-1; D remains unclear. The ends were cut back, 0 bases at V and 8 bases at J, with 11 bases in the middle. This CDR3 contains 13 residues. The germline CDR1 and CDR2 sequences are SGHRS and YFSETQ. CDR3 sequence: CASSLGPREEAFF. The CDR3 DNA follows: TGCGCCAGCAGCTTGGGTCCCCGGGAGGAAGCTTTCTTT.

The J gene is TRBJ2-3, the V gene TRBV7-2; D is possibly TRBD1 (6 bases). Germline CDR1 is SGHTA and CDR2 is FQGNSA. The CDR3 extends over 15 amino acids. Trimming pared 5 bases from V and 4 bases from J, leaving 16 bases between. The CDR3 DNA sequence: TGTGCCAGCAGCGGGGGCTCTACTGATGCAGATACGCAGTATTTT. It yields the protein CASSGGSTDADTQYF.

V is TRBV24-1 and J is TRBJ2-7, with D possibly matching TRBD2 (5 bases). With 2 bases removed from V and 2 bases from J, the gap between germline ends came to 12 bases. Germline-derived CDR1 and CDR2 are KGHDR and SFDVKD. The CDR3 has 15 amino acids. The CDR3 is CATSDSARGAYEQYF. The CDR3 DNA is TGTGCCACCAGTGATTCTGCCCGGGGTGCCTACGAGCAGTACTTC.

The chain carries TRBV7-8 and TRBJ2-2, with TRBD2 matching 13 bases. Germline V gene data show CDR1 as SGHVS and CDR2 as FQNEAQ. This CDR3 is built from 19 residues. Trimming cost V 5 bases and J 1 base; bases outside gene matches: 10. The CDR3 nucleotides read TGTGCCAGCAGCCTGCGGACTAGCGGGAGAGGAGTGAACACCGGGGAGCTGTTTTTT. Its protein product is CASSLRTSGRGVNTGELFF.

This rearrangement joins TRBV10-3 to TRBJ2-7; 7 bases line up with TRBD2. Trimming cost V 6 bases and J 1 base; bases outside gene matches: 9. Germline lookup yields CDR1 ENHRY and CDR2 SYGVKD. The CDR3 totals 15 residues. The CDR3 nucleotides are TGTGCCATCAGCCTAGCGGCGGGAGCGTCCTACGAGCAGTACTTC. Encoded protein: CAISLAAGASYEQYF.

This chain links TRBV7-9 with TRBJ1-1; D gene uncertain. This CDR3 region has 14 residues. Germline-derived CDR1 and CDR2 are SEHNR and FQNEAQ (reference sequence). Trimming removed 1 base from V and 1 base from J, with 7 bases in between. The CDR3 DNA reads TGTGCCAGCAGCTTAGAGACGGGGAACACTGAAGCTTTCTTT. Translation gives CASSLETGNTEAFF. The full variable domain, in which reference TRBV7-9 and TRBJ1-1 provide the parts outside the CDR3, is DTGVSQNPRHKITKRGQNVTFRCDPISEHNRLYWYRQTLGQGPEFLTYFQNEAQLEKSRLLSDRFSAERPKGSFSTLEIQRTEQGDSAMYLCASSLETGNTEAFFGQGTRLTVV.

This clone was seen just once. In DNA form, the CDR3 reads TGCGCCAGCAGTTCCCCTGCGGACGAGCAGTACTTC. As protein: CASSSPADEQYF. The rearrangement uses TRBV5-1 and TRBJ2-7, with D unresolved. V lost 5 bases and J 5 bases, leaving 11 bases between the germline ends. In germline, CDR1 is SGHRS, CDR2 YFSETQ. The CDR3 runs 12 residues. The variable domain in full, with the rest retrieved from reference TRBV5-1 and TRBJ2-7, is KAGVTQTPRYLIKTRGQQVTLSCSPISGHRSVSWYQQTPGQGLQFLFEYFSETQRNKGNFPGRFSGRQFSNSRSEMNVSTLELGDSALYLCASSSPADEQYFGPGTRLTVT.

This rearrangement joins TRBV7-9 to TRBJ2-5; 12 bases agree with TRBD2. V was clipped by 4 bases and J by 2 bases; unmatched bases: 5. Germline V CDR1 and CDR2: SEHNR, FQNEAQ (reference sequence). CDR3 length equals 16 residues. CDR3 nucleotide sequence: TGTGCCAGCAGCTCGACTAGCGGGGGCCAACAAGAGACCCAGTACTTC. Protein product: CASSSTSGGQQETQYF.

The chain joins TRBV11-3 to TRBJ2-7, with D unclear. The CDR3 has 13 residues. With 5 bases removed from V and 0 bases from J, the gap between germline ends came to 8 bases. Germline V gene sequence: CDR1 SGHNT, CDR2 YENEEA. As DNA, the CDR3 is TGTGCCAGCAGCCCTAAAAACTCCTACGAGCAGTACTTC. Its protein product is CASSPKNSYEQYF. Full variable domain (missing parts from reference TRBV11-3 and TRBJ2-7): EAGVVQSPRYKIIEKKQPVAFWCNPISGHNTLYWYLQNLGQGPELLIRYENEEAVDDSQLPKDRFSAERLKGVDSTLKIQPAELGDSAVYLCASSPKNSYEQYFGPGTRLTVT.

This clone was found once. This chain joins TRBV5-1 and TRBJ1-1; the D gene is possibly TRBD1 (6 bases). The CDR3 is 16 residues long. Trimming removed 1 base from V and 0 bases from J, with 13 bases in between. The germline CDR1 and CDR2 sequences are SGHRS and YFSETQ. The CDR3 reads CASSLLGAHMNTEAFF. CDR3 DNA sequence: TGCGCCAGCAGCTTGTTGGGGGCCCACATGAACACTGAAGCTTTCTTT.

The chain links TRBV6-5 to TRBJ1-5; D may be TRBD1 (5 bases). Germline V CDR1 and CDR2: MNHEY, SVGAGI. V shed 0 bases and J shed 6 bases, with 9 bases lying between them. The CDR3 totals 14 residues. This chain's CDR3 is CASSYSRRGQPQHF. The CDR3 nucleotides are TGTGCCAGCAGTTACTCGAGAAGGGGTCAGCCCCAGCATTTT.

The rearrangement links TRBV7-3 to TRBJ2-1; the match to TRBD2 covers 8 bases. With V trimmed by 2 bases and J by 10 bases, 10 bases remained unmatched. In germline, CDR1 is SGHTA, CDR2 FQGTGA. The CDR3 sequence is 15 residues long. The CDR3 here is CASSLRLRPGGEQFF. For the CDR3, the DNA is TGTGCCAGCAGCTTACGCCTACGCCCGGGAGGGGAGCAGTTCTTC.

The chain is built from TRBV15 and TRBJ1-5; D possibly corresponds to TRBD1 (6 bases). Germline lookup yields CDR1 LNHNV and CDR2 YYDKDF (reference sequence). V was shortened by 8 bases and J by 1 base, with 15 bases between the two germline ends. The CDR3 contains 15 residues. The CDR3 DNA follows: TGTGCCACCCAATTGGGGGCACCAAGCAATCAGCCCCAGCATTTT. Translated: CATQLGAPSNQPQHF.

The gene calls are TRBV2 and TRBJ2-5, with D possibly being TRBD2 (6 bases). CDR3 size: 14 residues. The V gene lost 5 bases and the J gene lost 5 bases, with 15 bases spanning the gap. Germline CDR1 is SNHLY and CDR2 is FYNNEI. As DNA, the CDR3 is TGTGCCAGCAGTTGGGGGGACCCCGGGGAGACCCAGTACTTC. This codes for CASSWGDPGETQYF. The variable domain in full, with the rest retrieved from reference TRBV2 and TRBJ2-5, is EPEVTQTPSHQVTQMGQEVILRCVPISNHLYFYWYRQILGQKVEFLVSFYNNEISEKSEIFDDQFSVERPDGSNFTLKIRSTKLEDSAMYFCASSWGDPGETQYFGPGTRLLVL.

CDR3 DNA: TGTGCCACCCAGGACAGGGCTAGCGAAAAACTGTTTTTT. It yields the protein CATQDRASEKLFF. The J gene is TRBJ1-4, the V gene TRBV19, with 8 bases matching TRBD1. This CDR3 contains 13 residues. CDR1 and CDR2 from the germline V gene are LNHDA and SQIVND (reference sequence). The trim removed 10 bases at V and 8 bases at J, leaving 9 bases unmatched.

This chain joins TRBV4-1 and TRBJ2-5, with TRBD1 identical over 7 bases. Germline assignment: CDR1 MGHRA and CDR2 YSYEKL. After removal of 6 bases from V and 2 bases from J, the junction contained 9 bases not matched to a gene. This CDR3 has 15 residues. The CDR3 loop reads CASSRNPRGQETQYF. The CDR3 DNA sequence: TGCGCCAGCAGTCGAAATCCCAGGGGGCAAGAGACCCAGTACTTC.

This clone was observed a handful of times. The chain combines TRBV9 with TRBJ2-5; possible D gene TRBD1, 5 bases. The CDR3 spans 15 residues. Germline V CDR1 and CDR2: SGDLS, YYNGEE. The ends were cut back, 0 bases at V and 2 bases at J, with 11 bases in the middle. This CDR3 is CASSVATGAQETQYF. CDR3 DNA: TGTGCCAGCAGCGTAGCTACTGGGGCACAAGAGACCCAGTACTTC. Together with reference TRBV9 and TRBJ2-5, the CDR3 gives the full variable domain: DSGVTQTPKHLITATGQRVTLRCSPRSGDLSVYWYQQSLDQGLQFLIQYYNGEERAKGNILERFSAQQFPDLHSELNLSSLELGDSALYFCASSVATGAQETQYFGPGTRLLVL.